This entry lists 10 T cell receptor beta chains sequenced from one sample in a study of cytomegalovirus exposure and HLA in healthy donors. PCR employed 60 Vbeta and 13 Jbeta primers. Assay used: immunoSEQ multiplex PCR; TCRdb lists only in-frame clones, some missing. Of 85,000 to 100,000 clones in the sample, roughly 73% were seen once. Sequenced: PBMCs. Every receptor here comes from a man aged 45-65 years in good health and CMV-seropositive.

The chain joins TRBV27 to TRBJ1-6; TRBD1 might be the D (6 bases). This CDR3 is built from 14 residues. Per germline, CDR1 MNHEY and CDR2 SMNVEV (reference sequence). The ends were cut back, 4 bases at V and 4 bases at J, with 8 bases in the middle. CDR3 sequence reads: CASSSQGYNSPLHF. CDR3 nucleotides: TGTGCCAGCAGTTCCCAGGGGTATAATTCACCCCTCCACTTT.

The chain couples TRBV4-1 to TRBJ2-7, with D perhaps matching TRBD1 (6 bases). V lost 5 bases and J 2 bases, leaving 10 bases between the germline ends. The germline V gene encodes CDR1 MGHRA and CDR2 YSYEKL. This CDR3 has 13 residues. As DNA, the CDR3 is TGCGCCAGCAGCGAACGACAGGCCTACGAGCAGTACTTC. Its translation is CASSERQAYEQYF.

The chain links TRBV29-1 to TRBJ1-5; 7 bases match TRBD1. With V trimmed by 6 bases and J by 7 bases, 12 bases remained unmatched. Germline CDR1 reads SQVTM; CDR2 reads ANQGSEA. The CDR3 contains 14 residues. CDR3 protein: CSVAQGILGQPQHF. DNA of the CDR3: TGCAGCGTGGCACAGGGGATTTTGGGGCAGCCCCAGCATTTT.

The J gene is TRBJ2-6, the V gene TRBV7-9, with 9 bases matching TRBD1. Germline V gene data show CDR1 as SEHNR and CDR2 as FQNEAQ (reference sequence). Trimming removed 4 bases from V and 2 bases from J; junction bases left unmatched: 9. The length of the CDR3 is 18 residues. The CDR3 DNA reads as TGTGCCAGCAGCTCAACAGACAGGGGGTCGACTGGGGCCAACGTCCTGACTTTC. As protein: CASSSTDRGSTGANVLTF.

This clone appeared a few times. The chain employs TRBV7-9 and TRBJ1-3; D is unclear. CDR1 and CDR2 from the germline V gene are SEHNR and FQNEAQ (reference sequence). The CDR3 is 12 residues long. Trimming pared 4 bases from V and 5 bases from J, leaving 6 bases between. CDR3 region: CASSSRRNTIYF. The CDR3 DNA sequence: TGTGCCAGCAGCTCCCGTAGAAACACCATATATTTT.

The chain joins TRBV7-2 to TRBJ1-5, with a tentative D call TRBD1 (5 bases). The CDR3 consists of 14 residues. CDR1 SGHTA and CDR2 FQGNSA come from the germline V gene. Between the trimmed V and J ends, which lost 5 bases and 6 bases, there was a span of 14 bases. As DNA, the CDR3 is TGTGCCAGCAGCCTAACAGGTCCCGGTCAGCCCCAGCATTTT. Translated: CASSLTGPGQPQHF.

The V gene is TRBV6-5, the J gene TRBJ2-1; D might be TRBD2 (5 bases). This CDR3 is 15 amino acids long. V lost 7 bases and J 8 bases, leaving 21 bases between the germline ends. Germline V gene sequence: CDR1 MNHEY, CDR2 SVGAGI. CDR3 sequence reads: CASTNPPIGMHEQFF. As DNA, the CDR3 is TGTGCCAGCACCAACCCCCCCATCGGGATGCATGAGCAGTTCTTC.

On this clone: Within the sample, other DNA sequences also encode this same CDR3. The chain links TRBV6-5 to TRBJ2-5; 9 bases line up with TRBD1. J lost 4 bases, V lost 5 bases, and 5 bases had no gene match. Germline values: CDR1 MNHEY, CDR2 SVGAGI. The CDR3 loop spans 14 amino acids. The CDR3 here is CASSRGTGRETQYF. In DNA form, the CDR3 reads TGTGCCAGCAGTAGGGGGACAGGGAGAGAGACCCAGTACTTC.

This chain links TRBV5-1 with TRBJ1-2, with D tentatively TRBD1 (5 bases). Germline lookup yields CDR1 SGHRS and CDR2 YFSETQ. The CDR3 runs to 14 residues. Trimming pared 4 bases from V and 0 bases from J, leaving 10 bases between. Here the CDR3 reads CASSNRNPNYGYTF. The CDR3 DNA reads TGCGCCAGCAGCAACAGGAACCCTAACTATGGCTACACCTTC.

The chain links TRBV4-3 to TRBJ1-4; possible D gene TRBD1, 6 bases. This CDR3 has 14 residues. V lost 1 base and J 8 bases, leaving 11 bases between the germline ends. Germline CDR1 and CDR2: LGHNA and YSLEER. CDR3 bases: TGCGCCAGCAGCCAAGGTGGGGGCTGGGAAAAACTGTTTTTT. This sequence encodes CASSQGGGWEKLFF.